Shown below are 14 T cell receptor beta chains from a single sample sequenced in a study of blood T cell repertoires in COVID-19. The table came from immunoSEQ multiplex PCR; TCRdb's copy has only in-frame clones and leaves some out. The data hold about 55,000 clones, with approximately 88% observed a single time. Source material: peripheral blood. The receptors originated from a man aged 35 to 55 with COVID-19, enrolled during active disease.

Only a few counts were recorded for this clone. The chain recombines TRBV5-6 with TRBJ2-7; tentative D call: TRBD1 (7 bases). CDR1 and CDR2 from the germline V gene are SGHDT and YYEEEE. There are 15 residues in the CDR3. V was clipped by 1 base and J by 3 bases, with 14 bases between them. DNA of the CDR3: TGTGCCAGCAGCTTGTGGGGGCAGGGGGGCTACGAGCAGTACTTC. This gives the protein CASSLWGQGGYEQYF.

The chain is built from TRBV7-6 and TRBJ1-2; D remains ambiguous. Deletions cut 1 base from V and 3 bases from J, with 12 bases between. Germline V gene data show CDR1 as SGHVS and CDR2 as FNYEAQ. The length of the CDR3 is 15 residues. The CDR3 region is CASSLGTGSDYGYTF. Here the CDR3 DNA reads TGTGCCAGCAGCTTAGGAACGGGGAGTGACTATGGCTACACCTTC.

This clone was detected once. The V and J genes are TRBV10-3 and TRBJ1-4; a weak D match, TRBD1 (5 bases). The CDR3 is 13 residues long. Trimming pared 10 bases from V and 8 bases from J, leaving 17 bases between. CDR1 and CDR2 from the germline V gene are ENHRY and SYGVKD. CDR3 in amino acids: CATQGTPREKLFF. For the CDR3, the DNA is TGTGCCACCCAGGGCACCCCAAGAGAAAAACTGTTTTTT.

The chain employs TRBV6-5 and TRBJ1-2; D remains ambiguous. Trimming shortened V by 5 bases and J by 2 bases, and 15 bases separated the two germline ends. This CDR3 has 15 amino acids. In germline, CDR1 is MNHEY, CDR2 SVGAGI. This CDR3 is CASSRTSGPNYGYTF. CDR3 DNA sequence: TGTGCCAGCAGTCGGACTTCCGGGCCCAACTATGGCTACACCTTC.

The chain couples TRBV10-1 to TRBJ2-3; D might be TRBD2 (5 bases). The CDR3 extends over 18 amino acids. With 4 bases removed from V and 2 bases from J, the gap between germline ends came to 22 bases. Germline values: CDR1 WNHNN, CDR2 SYGVQD (reference sequence). As DNA, the CDR3 is TGCGCCAGCAGTGGGTCCGGACTCTCCTCTCTTGTCACAGATACGCAGTATTTT. This codes for CASSGSGLSSLVTDTQYF.

J is TRBJ1-6 and V is TRBV7-2; 9 bases are shared with TRBD1. This CDR3 comprises 16 residues. Germline V gene data show CDR1 as SGHTA and CDR2 as FQGNSA. Trimming removed 2 bases from V and 10 bases from J; junction bases left unmatched: 9. The CDR3 protein is CASSLTGGADYSPLHF. In DNA form, the CDR3 reads TGTGCCAGCAGCTTAACAGGGGGCGCGGATTACTCACCCCTCCACTTT.

V gene TRBV27 combines with J gene TRBJ2-5, with TRBD2 matching over 9 bases. The CDR3 has 15 residues. Trimming removed 6 bases from V and 4 bases from J; junction bases left unmatched: 9. The V gene's germline CDR1 is MNHEY and CDR2 SMNVEV (reference sequence). The CDR3 coding sequence is TGTGCCAGCAGCCCATTGGGACTAGCAAGAGAGACCCAGTACTTC. It codes for CASSPLGLARETQYF.

The J gene is TRBJ2-5, the V gene TRBV7-8; 16 bases are shared with TRBD2. The CDR3 contains 22 residues. CDR1 and CDR2 from the germline V gene are SGHVS and FQNEAQ. V lost 3 bases and J lost 0; bases outside the gene matches: 16. The CDR3 DNA follows: TGTGCCAGCAGCTTCCGGGACAGGGCTCCGGGACTAGCGGGGGGGTACCAAGAGACCCAGTACTTC. Encoded protein: CASSFRDRAPGLAGGYQETQYF.

The chain combines TRBV15 with TRBJ2-5; D may be TRBD2 (5 bases). Per the germline V gene, CDR1 is LNHNV and CDR2 is YYDKDF (reference sequence). The CDR3 spans 15 residues. The ends were cut back, 5 bases at V and 2 bases at J, with 15 bases in the middle. The DNA of the CDR3 is TGTGCCACCAGCCTACCCACGGACTGGCAAGAGACCCAGTACTTC. Translated: CATSLPTDWQETQYF.

This clone appeared a single time. The rearrangement joins TRBV30 to TRBJ2-7; TRBD1 matches 8 bases. The CDR3 has 15 amino acids. The J segment lost 7 bases and the V segment lost 1 base, leaving 12 bases of the junction unmatched. Germline V gives CDR1 GTSNPN, CDR2 SVGIG (reference sequence). CDR3 sequence (DNA): TGTGCCTGGAGTGGAGGGGGGCAGGGGGCGGGGGAGCAGTACTTC. Translating it yields CAWSGGGQGAGEQYF.

The chain carries TRBV2 and TRBJ2-1; 9 positions match TRBD1. The CDR3 has 13 residues. CDR1 is SNHLY, CDR2 FYNNEI, per germline. The junction had 9 bases not matched to a gene; V was cut back by 11 bases and J by 7 bases. The CDR3 spells CALEGTGSNEQFF. CDR3 in DNA: TGTGCCTTAGAAGGGACAGGGAGTAATGAGCAGTTCTTC.

The chain combines TRBV12-2 with TRBJ1-2; the D call of TRBD1 is as the table states it, not checked on the DNA. TRBV12-2 is marked as a pseudogene. The length of the CDR3 is 15 residues. The CDR3 DNA reads as TGTGCAAGTCGCTTAGCGACCCAGGGGTGGCAGGGCTACACCTTC. Translation: CASRLATQGWQGYTF.

The chain recombines TRBV28 with TRBJ2-7; 7 bases are a match to TRBD1. V lost 6 bases to trimming and J lost 4 bases; unmatched junction nucleotides: 9. Germline lookup yields CDR1 MDHEN and CDR2 SYDVKM. This CDR3 spans 14 amino acids. The chain's CDR3 is CASSFGGQEYEQYF. CDR3 coding DNA: TGTGCCAGCAGCTTTGGTGGACAGGAGTACGAGCAGTACTTC.

V usage is TRBV27 and J usage is TRBJ2-7, with 11 bases aligning to TRBD1. V gave up 4 bases and J gave up 2 bases; unmatched junction bases: 1. The germline V gene encodes CDR1 MNHEY and CDR2 SMNVEV (reference sequence). The CDR3 contains 14 residues. DNA for the CDR3: TGTGCCAGCAGTTGGACAGGGGGCGCCTACGAGCAGTACTTC. This gives the protein CASSWTGGAYEQYF.